The entry that follows covers one T cell receptor (beta chain) sequence. The data were taken from a study of T-cell memory formation after mild COVID-19. In the study overall: The TCR clusters were mostly specific to one donor.

TCR alpha and TCR beta cDNA libraries carrying sample barcodes and UMIs were produced by 5'RACE using constant-segment primers. MiXCR, applied by TCRdb to the 5' RACE reads, yields one record per CDR3 protein. The repertoire includes roughly 180,000 distinct CDR3 sequences, around 10% of them detected once, and roughly 3.8% sits in the top ten. Germline trimming cut 5 bases from V and 7 bases from J; bases unmatched to any gene: 3. The CDR3 runs to 13 residues. Germline CDR1 reads SGHTA; CDR2 reads FQGNSA. The rearrangement links TRBV7-2 to TRBJ2-4, with 9 bases that match TRBD1. The receptor comes from a man aged 18-30 years who had mild COVID-19 (a few samples of this study predate the infection). Cell type and time point are not known. Sequencing input: PBMCs or a T cell subset sorted from them (not recorded which). CDR3 loop: CASSTGQGNIQYF. CDR3 nucleotide sequence: TGTGCCAGCAGCACCGGACAGGGGAACATTCAGTACTTC.